Each of the 3 T cell receptor beta chains below was sequenced from the same sample in a study of glioma-infiltrating T cells after dendritic cell vaccination. TCRdb keeps only in-frame clones here, not all; method: immunoSEQ multiplex PCR. The sample has some 30,000 clones, over 90% seen once. The sequences come from blood, collected before dendritic cell vaccination. These receptors all stem from a human donor with glioblastoma.

This chain connects TRBV10-3 to TRBJ2-7, with D unclear. This CDR3 spans 12 amino acids. The V gene's germline CDR1 is ENHRY and CDR2 SYGVKD. V shed 4 bases and J shed 1 base, with 5 bases lying between them. CDR3 in amino acids: CAISAMSYEQYF. CDR3 in DNA: TGTGCCATCAGTGCAATGTCCTACGAGCAGTACTTC.

The rearrangement links TRBV4-1 to TRBJ2-2; TRBD2 is a possible D gene (5 bases). Looked up from germline, CDR1 is MGHRA and CDR2 is YSYEKL. Trimming stripped 9 bases from V and 4 bases from J, with 18 bases between. The CDR3 covers 15 residues. CDR3 loop: CASQPWRAGTGELFF. CDR3 in DNA: TGCGCCAGTCAACCCTGGCGGGCCGGCACCGGGGAGCTGTTTTTT.

The V gene is TRBV11-3, the J gene TRBJ2-3; 11 nucleotides agree with TRBD2. The CDR3 is 20 amino acids. CDR1 and CDR2 (germline): SGHNT, YENEEA. The V segment lost 1 base and the J segment 4 bases; nucleotides outside the gene matches: 16. The CDR3 here is CASSLGQLAGDLSLSDTQYF. In DNA form, the CDR3 reads TGTGCCAGCAGCTTAGGCCAACTAGCGGGGGACCTCAGTCTCTCAGATACGCAGTATTTT.